This paragraph covers one T cell receptor (beta chain) sequence. The antigen remains undetermined. The entry originates in a study of cytomegalovirus exposure and HLA in healthy donors. 60 Vbeta and 13 Jbeta primers were used in PCR. Clones were sequenced by immunoSEQ multiplex PCR, and TCRdb holds only the in-frame ones, with some missing. The sample lists roughly 140,000 clones; 60% to 80% were seen once. Germline lookup yields CDR1 SNHLY and CDR2 FYNNEI. The V end lost 7 bases, the J end lost 4 bases, and 19 bases lay between the germline ends. This CDR3 is built from 15 residues. Study-level results: For most TCR sequences rarity was the rule, although some public TCRs occurred in many donors. Using a false discovery rate of 0.05, a later analysis showed that 15,000 to 20,000 TCR beta sequences were associated with HLA alleles. For cytomegalovirus status, the classifier reportedly gave diagnoses with high specificity and sensitivity.

The clonotype comes from a woman under 40 in good health and CMV-seronegative. J is TRBJ1-2 and V is TRBV2; D is perhaps TRBD1 (6 bases). Sequencing was done on a sample of PBMCs. The CDR3 DNA sequence: TGTGCCAGCACTCAGGTTGGGGGCGCTGTCTATGGCTACACCTTC. Its protein is CASTQVGGAVYGYTF.